This T cell receptor beta chain stems from a study of blood T cells in healthy people across ages. The use of a sample-barcoded 5' primer and a J-beta primer mix characterized a second PCR of roughly 7 to 11 cycles. Each sample provided no less than 2.5 million CDR3-containing paired-end reads. Using its own MiXCR run on the 5' RACE reads, TCRdb lists one record per CDR3 protein. The sample consists of hundreds of thousands of distinct CDR3 sequences, approximately 47% of them appearing once. The germline gives CDR1 MNHEY, CDR2 SVGAGI. Trimming took off 2 bases at V and 0 bases at J, with 8 bases between the two ends. The CDR3 sequence is 16 residues long. Study results and caveats: CMV infection status of these donors was not known. Samples with more naive T cells showed higher observed beta diversity.

This clonotype turned up a few times. Its antigen is unidentified. The sequence was collected from a man aged 60 to 69 in good health. The sequenced material came from blood. The J gene is TRBJ2-6, the V gene TRBV6-5; D is unclear. CDR3 DNA sequence: TGTGCCAGCAGTTACGGCAGCAACTCTGGGGCCAACGTCCTGACTTTC. Translating it yields CASSYGSNSGANVLTF.